A few counts support the clone carrying this TCR beta chain. Its cognate antigen is unknown. The record originates from a study of post-analysis software for immune sequencing data. On the study more broadly: The disease courses covered relapsing-remitting, secondary progressive and progressive-relapsing multiple sclerosis.

The library was made from cDNA and included unique molecular identifiers. Yield was some 540,000 cDNA molecules from roughly 1 to 10 million T cells. TCRdb called the PCR reads again in MiXCR, with one record for every CDR3 protein. The sample carries about 800,000 distinct CDR3 sequences, 30% recorded once. Study-wide results and limits: Controls showed significantly higher normalized Chao1 diversity than did multiple sclerosis patients. Pronounced co-clustering by F measure was evident among identically batched samples. TRBV segments more frequent in patients than in controls numbered roughly 5 and included TRBV5-6, TRBV5-1 and TRBV20-1.

There are 17 residues in the CDR3. Deletions cut 1 base from V and 3 bases from J, with 19 bases between. Germline CDR1 SQVTM, CDR2 ANQGSEA. The receptor was isolated from a girl aged 10 to 17 with multiple sclerosis. The chain couples TRBV29-1 to TRBJ2-1; a possible D gene is TRBD2 (7 bases). The sequenced sample was blood. CDR3 in DNA: TGCAGCGTTGAAGTAGGAGTATGGGGGGGCCGCTACAATGAGCAGTTCTTC. Translation: CSVEVGVWGGRYNEQFF.